The 15 T cell receptor beta chains in this list originate from one sample, sequenced in a study of T cell repertoires in cytomegalovirus infection (dated by TCRdb to between 2018 and 2021). These reads were obtained on an Illumina HiSeq 1500. TCRdb took the public reads, trimmed them with fastp at Q25, ran MiXCR for clone calling and kept in-frame beta chains. Merged by CDR3 protein, the rows form single entries marked with the most common genes and DNA. The sample includes about 740,000 distinct CDR3 sequences, with 35% observed a single time. Of the sample, around 3% is held by the ten largest clones. The specimen was PBMCs. Every receptor here comes from a human donor in good health (CMV status not recorded). Some clones in this sample may be carry-over from other donors' samples.

This clonotype was recorded at least ten times. The V gene is TRBV7-2, the J gene TRBJ2-7; 7 nucleotides align to TRBD1. Looked up from germline, CDR1 is SGHTA and CDR2 is FQGNSA. V dropped 2 bases and J dropped 2; count of bases not matched to a gene: 6. The CDR3 is made up of 15 amino acids. The CDR3 coding sequence is TGTGCCAGCAGCTTACAGACAGGGCCTACCTACGAGCAGTACTTC. Protein product: CASSLQTGPTYEQYF.

This clonotype was recorded many times. The chain has TRBV7-6 and TRBJ1-6; TRBD1 aligns across 8 bases. The CDR3 consists of 15 residues. The germline gives CDR1 SGHVS, CDR2 FNYEAQ. Germline trimming cut 2 bases from V and 9 bases from J; bases unmatched to any gene: 6. The CDR3 DNA sequence: TGTGCCAGCAGCTTAAGCGGACAGGGTGGTTCACCCCTCCACTTT. It translates to CASSLSGQGGSPLHF. The complete variable domain, with remaining parts taken from reference TRBV7-6 and TRBJ1-6, reads GAGVSQSPRYKVTKRGQDVALRCDPISGHVSLYWYRQALGQGPEFLTYFNYEAQQDKSGLPNDRFSAERPEGSISTLTIQRTEQRDSAMYRCASSLSGQGGSPLHFGNGTRLTVT.

In the case of this clonotype: A read error may produce the germline difference seen at one junction end. This chain connects TRBV7-2 to TRBJ2-1; 10 bases agree with TRBD2. The CDR3 has 15 amino acids. Germline V gives CDR1 SGHTA, CDR2 FQGNSA. CDR3 region: CASSLGLAAYKEQLF. CDR3 in DNA: TGTGCCAGCAGCCTCGGACTAGCGGCCTACAAGGAGCAGTTATTC.

CDR3 region: CSARDKVAPTNEKLFF. In DNA form, the CDR3 reads TGCAGTGCTAGAGATAAAGTCGCCCCAACTAATGAAAAACTGTTTTTT. The gene calls are TRBV20-1 and TRBJ1-4; no firm D call. Germline V lookup: CDR1 DFQATT, CDR2 SNEGSKA (reference sequence). Trimming pared 0 bases from V and 0 bases from J, leaving 11 bases between. This CDR3 contains 16 residues.

The sample holds many counts of this clonotype. The CDR3 loop is CASSPAGPVGTIYF. In DNA form, the CDR3 reads TGTGCCAGCAGCCCCGCTGGGCCCGTCGGCACCATATATTTT. J is TRBJ1-3 and V is TRBV7-2, with D unclear. The CDR3 is 14 residues long. Trimming left V 5 bases short and J 9 bases short, with 17 bases between. Germline values: CDR1 SGHTA, CDR2 FQGNSA.

This clonotype was detected only a few times. The chain couples TRBV7-2 to TRBJ2-2; TRBD1 agrees at 9 bases. Germline V lookup: CDR1 SGHTA, CDR2 FQGNSA. Trimming cost V 4 bases and J 1 base; bases outside gene matches: 4. The CDR3 extends over 16 amino acids. CDR3 DNA sequence: TGTGCCAGCAGCTCCACAGGGGGCATGAACACCGGGGAGCTGTTTTTT. Amino acids: CASSSTGGMNTGELFF.

In the case of this clonotype: Given a much more abundant clone one base away, this may be a read error. CDR3 in amino acids: CANSTRTGDSYEQYF. The CDR3 bases are TGTGCCAACAGCACACGGACAGGGGACTCCTACGAGCAGTACTTC. V gene TRBV7-9 combines with J gene TRBJ2-7; TRBD1 aligns across 9 bases. The CDR3 runs 15 residues. Germline values: CDR1 SEHNR, CDR2 FQNEAQ (reference sequence).

This sequence joins TRBV27 and TRBJ1-2; D remains unclear. Per the germline V gene, CDR1 is MNHEY and CDR2 is SMNVEV (reference sequence). The CDR3 contains 17 residues. V was shortened by 7 bases and J by 0 bases, with 21 bases between the two germline ends. This chain's CDR3 is CASKSGEGTDPNYGYTF. CDR3 coding DNA: TGTGCCAGCAAATCCGGGGAGGGTACGGATCCTAACTATGGCTACACCTTC.

This clonotype was detected ten times or more. The gene calls are TRBV20-1 and TRBJ1-5; weak D call: TRBD1 (6 bases). The germline V gene encodes CDR1 DFQATT and CDR2 SNEGSKA (reference sequence). This CDR3 comprises 14 residues. Trimming took off 3 bases at V and 2 bases at J, with 11 bases between the two ends. The DNA of the CDR3 is TGCAGTGCTAGGTGGGGGGCGGGCAATCAGCCCCAGCATTTT. Its translation is CSARWGAGNQPQHF.

A few counts support this clonotype. This chain uses TRBV6-1 with TRBJ1-3; no reliable D call. Per the germline V gene, CDR1 is MNHNS and CDR2 is SASEGT. The CDR3 has 14 residues. V was cut by 4 bases and J by 3 bases, with 10 bases left in between. CDR3 DNA: TGTGCCAGCAGTGCCTGGAACGTTGGAAACACCATATATTTT. This codes for CASSAWNVGNTIYF.

The J gene is TRBJ2-3, the V gene TRBV14, with a tentative D call TRBD2 (6 bases). The CDR3 consists of 17 residues. Trimming left V 5 bases short and J 4 bases short, with 22 bases between. The germline CDR1 and CDR2 sequences are SGHDN and FVKESK. The CDR3 DNA reads as TGTGCCAGCAGCTCAACCAAAGAGCGGGTACGAGCAGATACGCAGTATTTT. As protein: CASSSTKERVRADTQYF.

V and J are TRBV19 and TRBJ1-1; D is possibly TRBD1 (5 bases). The CDR3 has 14 amino acids. The germline CDR1 and CDR2 sequences are LNHDA and SQIVND (reference sequence). V lost 4 bases, J lost 0 bases, and 9 bases lay in between. CDR3 sequence reads: CASSRLQVNTEAFF. Written as DNA, the CDR3 is TGTGCCAGTAGTAGATTACAGGTGAACACTGAAGCTTTCTTT.

This clonotype was counted a few times. This chain uses TRBV3-1 with TRBJ2-2, with TRBD2 as a possible D gene (6 bases). In germline, CDR1 is LGHDT, CDR2 YNNKEL (reference sequence). V shed 6 bases and J shed 6 bases, with 14 bases lying between them. The CDR3 runs 14 residues. CDR3 amino acids: CASRPSAEAGELFF. CDR3 nucleotides: TGTGCCAGCAGGCCTAGCGCCGAGGCCGGGGAGCTGTTTTTT.

In the case of this clonotype: Germline is not matched at one junction end, which may reflect a read error. The chain employs TRBV7-6 and TRBJ2-1; D is perhaps TRBD1 (6 bases). The CDR3 is 14 residues long. Germline V gene lookup returns CDR1 SGHVS and CDR2 FNYEAQ. The CDR3 DNA follows: TGTGCCAGCAGCAGGGGCATTGGGGGCAATGAGCCTTGCTTC. This codes for CASSRGIGGNEPCF.

The table lists this clonotype with a few counts. The chain carries TRBV12-3 or TRBV12-4 and TRBJ1-4; the D gene is possibly TRBD1 (5 bases). The CDR3 has 15 residues. Between the trimmed V and J ends, which lost 4 bases and 3 bases, there was a span of 12 bases. CDR3 loop: CASSWGIVANEKLFF. The CDR3 nucleotides are TGTGCCAGCAGTTGGGGGATCGTTGCTAATGAAAAACTGTTTTTT.